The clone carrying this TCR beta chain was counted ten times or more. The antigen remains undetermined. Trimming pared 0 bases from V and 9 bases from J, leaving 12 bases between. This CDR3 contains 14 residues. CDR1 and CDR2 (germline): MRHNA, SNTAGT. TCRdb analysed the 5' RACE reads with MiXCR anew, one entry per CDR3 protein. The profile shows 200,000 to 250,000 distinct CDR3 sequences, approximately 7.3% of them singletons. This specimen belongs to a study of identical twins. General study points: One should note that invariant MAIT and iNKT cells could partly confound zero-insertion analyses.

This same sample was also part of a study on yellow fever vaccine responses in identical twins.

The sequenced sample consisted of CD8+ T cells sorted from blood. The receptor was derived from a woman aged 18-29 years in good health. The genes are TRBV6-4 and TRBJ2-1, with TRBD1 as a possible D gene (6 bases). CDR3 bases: TGTGCCAGCAGTGACTCTCTCGAAGGGGGTGAGCAGTTCTTC. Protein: CASSDSLEGGEQFF.